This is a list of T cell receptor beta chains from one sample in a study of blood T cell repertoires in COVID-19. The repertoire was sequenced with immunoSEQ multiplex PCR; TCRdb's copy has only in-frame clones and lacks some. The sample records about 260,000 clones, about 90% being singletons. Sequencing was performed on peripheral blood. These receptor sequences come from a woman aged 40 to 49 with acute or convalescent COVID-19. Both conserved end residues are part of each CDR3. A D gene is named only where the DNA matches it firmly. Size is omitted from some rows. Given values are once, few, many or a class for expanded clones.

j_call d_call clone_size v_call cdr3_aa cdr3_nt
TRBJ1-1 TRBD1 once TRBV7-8 CASSLNRGHTEAFF TGTGCCAGCAGCTTAAACAGGGGACACACTGAAGCTTTCTTT
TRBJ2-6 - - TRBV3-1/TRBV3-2 CASALGHLSSGANVLTF TGTGCCAGTGCACTGGGACACCTAAGCTCTGGGGCCAACGTCCTGACTTTC
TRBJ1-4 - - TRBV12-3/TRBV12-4 CASSLTANEKLFF TGTGCCAGCAGTTTAACAGCTAATGAAAAACTGTTTTTT
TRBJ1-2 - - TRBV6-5 CASSNKGELNYGYTF TGTGCCAGCAGTAACAAGGGGGAACTGAACTATGGCTACACCTTC
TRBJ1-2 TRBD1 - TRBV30 CAWRGTVGGYTF TGTGCCTGGAGAGGGACAGTCGGAGGCTACACCTTC
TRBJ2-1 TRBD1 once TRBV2 CASSGDRTASNEQFF TGTGCCAGCAGTGGGGACAGGACCGCATCCAATGAGCAGTTCTTC
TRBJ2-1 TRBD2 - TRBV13 CASTPEGRGGRNEQFF TGTGCCAGCACTCCGGAGGGGCGGGGGGGACGAAATGAGCAGTTCTTC
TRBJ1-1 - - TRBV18 CASSVSGRGTEAFF TGTGCCAGCTCAGTTTCGGGGCGGGGCACTGAAGCTTTCTTT
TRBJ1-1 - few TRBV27 CASSLPGSEAFF TGTGCCAGCAGTTTGCCGGGGTCTGAAGCTTTCTTT
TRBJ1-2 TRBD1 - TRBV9 CASSAGLIGGPYGYTF TGTGCCAGCAGCGCGGGCCTGATAGGGGGCCCCTATGGCTACACCTTC
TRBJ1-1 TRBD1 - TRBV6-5 CASSRRTGVDTEAFF TGTGCCAGCAGTCGGCGGACAGGGGTCGACACTGAAGCTTTCTTT
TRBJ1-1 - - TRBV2 CASSEWIGGENTEAFF TGTGCCAGCAGTGAATGGATCGGGGGGGAGAACACTGAAGCTTTCTTT
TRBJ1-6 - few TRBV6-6 CASSPGYNSPLHF TGTGCCAGCAGTCCAGGGTATAATTCACCCCTCCACTTT
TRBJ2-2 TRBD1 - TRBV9 CASSAQQGAGTGELFF TGTGCCAGCAGCGCTCAACAGGGGGCGGGGACCGGGGAGCTGTTTTTT
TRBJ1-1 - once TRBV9 CASSVASVNTEAFF TGTGCCAGCAGCGTAGCGTCCGTGAACACTGAAGCTTTCTTT
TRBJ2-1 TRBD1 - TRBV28 CASSSTGTGGGNEQFF TGTGCCAGCAGTTCAACCGGGACAGGGGGGGGCAATGAGCAGTTCTTC
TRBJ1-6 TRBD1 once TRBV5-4 CASSRTGGSYNSPLHF TGTGCCAGCAGCCGGACAGGGGGCTCCTATAATTCACCCCTCCACTTT
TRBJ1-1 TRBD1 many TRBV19 CASSISRGQPNTEAFF TGTGCCAGTAGTATTAGTCGGGGACAGCCCAACACTGAAGCTTTCTTT
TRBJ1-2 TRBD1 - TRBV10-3 CAINRDRGVNYGYTF TGTGCCATCAACCGGGACAGGGGGGTAAACTATGGCTACACCTTC